The 5 T cell receptor beta chains given below trace back to one sample, sequenced in a study of blood T cells in healthy people across ages. The authors ran a second PCR of about 6 to 11 cycles using a sample-barcoded 5' primer and a J-beta primer mix. MiXCR, applied by TCRdb to the 5' RACE reads, yields one record per CDR3 protein. This sample has 1.5 million to 2 million distinct CDR3 sequences; 28% occur once, and the top ten carry 7.7%. Sequencing used blood. The receptors derive from a woman aged 25 to 39 in good health.

This chain links TRBV11-1 with TRBJ2-5; D may correspond to TRBD1 or TRBD2 (5 bases each). The germline V and J ends were trimmed by 5 bases and 8 bases, with 12 bases remaining between them. Germline V CDR1 and CDR2: SGHAT, FQDESV (reference sequence). The CDR3 covers 12 residues. The CDR3 region has the DNA TGTGCCAGCAGCCAAGAGGGGTCAACCCAGTACTTC. It encodes CASSQEGSTQYF. The variable domain in full, with the rest retrieved from reference TRBV11-1 and TRBJ2-5, is EAEVAQSPRYKITEKSQAVAFWCDPISGHATLYWYRQILGQGPELLVQFQDESVVDDSQLPKDRFSAERLKGVDSTLKIQPAELGDSAMYLCASSQEGSTQYFGPGTRLLVL.

For this clonotype: A much larger clone lies one base from this, so it may be a read error. The rearrangement uses TRBV11-2 and TRBJ2-7; D possibly uses TRBD1 or TRBD2 (5 bases each). Per germline, CDR1 SGHAT and CDR2 FQNNGV. CDR3 size: 13 residues. Trimming took off 6 bases at V and 12 bases at J, with 21 bases between the two ends. CDR3 nucleotides: TGTGCCAGCAGGGGCACTACCGGGGCTAGGGGGTACTTC. It translates to CASRGTTGARGYF.

This clonotype appeared a few times. V is TRBV5-4 and J is TRBJ2-3; 9 bases map to TRBD2. This CDR3 comprises 14 residues. J lost 5 bases, V lost 2 bases, and 3 bases had no gene match. Per the germline V gene, CDR1 is SGHNT and CDR2 is YYREEE (reference sequence). The DNA for the CDR3 is TGTGCCAGCAGCTTCCTAGCGGGACGAGATACGCAGTATTTT. Protein: CASSFLAGRDTQYF.

This clonotype has a handful of counts. V is TRBV12-3 or TRBV12-4 and J is TRBJ2-1; 7 nucleotides match TRBD1. There are 13 residues in the CDR3. V was pared by 5 bases and J by 9 bases, with 7 bases of the junction left unmatched. The CDR3 sequence: CASSRQGHGEQFF. In DNA, the CDR3 is TGTGCCAGCAGTAGACAGGGTCATGGTGAGCAGTTCTTC.

The chain joins TRBV9 to TRBJ2-7, with D uncertain. This CDR3 contains 15 residues. Germline loops: CDR1 SGDLS, CDR2 YYNGEE. Deletions cut 0 bases from V and 0 bases from J, with 10 bases between. CDR3 amino acids: CASSVGSTNSYEQYF. The CDR3 nucleotides read TGTGCCAGCAGCGTAGGGTCCACGAACTCCTACGAGCAGTACTTC. Variable domain in full (rest from reference TRBV9 and TRBJ2-7): DSGVTQTPKHLITATGQRVTLRCSPRSGDLSVYWYQQSLDQGLQFLIQYYNGEERAKGNILERFSAQQFPDLHSELNLSSLELGDSALYFCASSVGSTNSYEQYFGPGTRLTVT.